This TCR beta chain was sequenced during a study of T cells in Graves' hyperthyroidism and ophthalmopathy. As for the study in general: Blood from the periphery was taken at initial diagnosis, before any treatment. Study findings and constraints: Progression to ophthalmopathy was predicted a median of about 6.6 months early.

The V gene's germline CDR1 is MNHNS and CDR2 SASEGT. Losses at the gene ends were 7 bases for V and 4 bases for J; bases not matched to a gene: 14. CDR3 size: 17 residues. This clonotype was seen at least ten times. Its antigen remains unidentified. Authors of the study amplified TCR beta CDR3 regions from RNA transcripts. Carried out on the TCR CDR3, a first-round RT-PCR used the HTBI primer set. From the multiplex PCR reads, TCRdb called clonotypes with MiXCR, one entry per CDR3 protein. In the table there are 500,000 to 550,000 distinct CDR3 sequences, less than 25% of which are singletons. The chain is built from TRBV6-1 and TRBJ2-5; 11 bases map to TRBD1. Sequencing used blood. The receptor comes from a man in his late teens or twenties with Graves' hyperthyroidism. CDR3 in DNA: TGTGCCAGCACCCATGGGAGACAGGACAGGGGGCGAGAGACCCAGTACTTC. Residues: CASTHGRQDRGRETQYF.